What follows are 18 T cell receptor beta chains derived from one specimen sequenced in a study of CD8+CD57+ T cells in acquired aplastic anemia. The template for TCR beta VDJ and CDR3 sequence profiling was genomic DNA. One entry per CDR3 protein, called by TCRdb with MiXCR from the reads. The table records 180,000 or so distinct CDR3 sequences, 40% to 50% of them present only once. Sequencing used sorted CD4+, CD8+, or CD8+CD57+ T cells (not recorded which) from PBMCs. These receptors all come from a human donor in good health.

The chain carries TRBV30 and TRBJ2-1; 7 bases line up with TRBD2. Germline trimming cut 2 bases from V and 4 bases from J; bases unmatched to any gene: 8. The germline V gene has CDR1 GTSNPN and CDR2 SVGIG (reference sequence). The CDR3 loop spans 15 amino acids. CDR3 in amino acids: CAWSPRTRPYNEQFF. CDR3 DNA sequence: TGTGCCTGGAGTCCTCGGACTAGGCCTTACAATGAGCAGTTCTTC.

A remark on this clonotype: This sequence may be a read error, since a much larger clone differs from it by one base. The genes are TRBV7-2 and TRBJ2-7; D tentatively fits TRBD1 or TRBD2 (6 bases each). The CDR3 consists of 15 residues. V was shortened by 4 bases and J by 5 bases, with 18 bases between the two germline ends. The germline V gene has CDR1 SGHTA and CDR2 FQGNSA. The CDR3 DNA sequence: TGTGCCAGCAGCTCCTGGAAAGGAGGGACACACGAGCAGTACTTC. Its protein product is CASSSWKGGTHEQYF. The variable domain in full, with the rest retrieved from reference TRBV7-2 and TRBJ2-7, is GAGVSQSPSNKVTEKGKDVELRCDPISGHTALYWYRQSLGQGLEFLIYFQGNSAPDKSGLPSDRFSAERTGGSVSTLTIQRTQQEDSAVYLCASSSWKGGTHEQYFGPGTRLTVT.

The chain uses TRBV20-1 and TRBJ2-3; D is uncertain. Trimming removed 0 bases from V and 5 bases from J, with 6 bases in between. Germline values: CDR1 DFQATT, CDR2 SNEGSKA (reference sequence). The CDR3 is made up of 12 amino acids. CDR3 amino acids: CSARDTGDTQYF. CDR3 DNA sequence: TGCAGTGCTAGAGATACGGGAGATACGCAGTATTTT.

This clonotype was counted ten times or more. This chain links TRBV19 with TRBJ1-1; D is undetermined. V gave up 5 bases and J gave up 3 bases, with 10 bases separating them. This CDR3 has 13 residues. Germline V gene sequence: CDR1 LNHDA, CDR2 SQIVND (reference sequence). The CDR3 is CASSSGRYTEAFF. The CDR3 DNA follows: TGTGCCAGTAGTTCAGGACGTTACACTGAAGCTTTCTTT.

This clonotype was detected only a few times. In DNA, the CDR3 is TGTGCCACCAGGGGGACAGGGGGCTTCCAAGAGACCCAGTACTTC. This sequence encodes CATRGTGGFQETQYF. The chain uses TRBV24-1 and TRBJ2-5; the match to TRBD1 covers 12 bases. Germline V gene lookup returns CDR1 KGHDR and CDR2 SFDVKD. CDR3 length: 15 residues. The junction had 3 bases not matched to a gene; V was cut back by 7 bases and J by 1 base.

The chain has TRBV4-2 and TRBJ2-1; 9 nucleotides line up with TRBD2. This CDR3 has 15 residues. Trimming cost V 4 bases and J 4 bases; bases outside gene matches: 5. Germline V CDR1 and CDR2: LGHNA, YNFKEQ. The CDR3 spells CASSPALAGYNEQFF. The CDR3 DNA reads as TGTGCCAGCAGCCCGGCACTAGCGGGTTACAATGAGCAGTTCTTC.

This clonotype was seen more than once but under ten times. The V and J genes are TRBV2 and TRBJ1-1; maybe TRBD1 (5 bases). The V end lost 10 bases, the J end lost 1 base, and 13 bases lay between the germline ends. This CDR3 spans 13 amino acids. Germline assignment: CDR1 SNHLY and CDR2 FYNNEI. CDR3 region: CATPPGTNTEAFF. CDR3 nucleotides: TGTGCCACCCCCCCAGGGACGAACACTGAAGCTTTCTTT.

A remark on this clonotype: Being one base from a much bigger clone, this may be a read error. The J gene is TRBJ1-1, the V gene TRBV9; TRBD1 matches 10 bases. The CDR3 totals 15 residues. Germline V lookup: CDR1 SGDLS, CDR2 YYNGEE. The CDR3 coding sequence is TGTGCCAGCAGCGTAGGAGGGACAGGGGTCACTGAAGCTCTCTTT. This gives the protein CASSVGGTGVTEALF.

The chain combines TRBV5-5 with TRBJ2-7; possible D gene TRBD2, 5 bases. This CDR3 is built from 14 residues. Trimming cost V 2 bases and J 3 bases, with 12 bases left between them. Per germline, CDR1 SGHKS and CDR2 YYEKEE (reference sequence). The CDR3 reads CASSFGSTLYEQYF. The DNA of the CDR3 is TGTGCCAGCAGCTTTGGGAGTACCCTCTACGAGCAGTACTTC.

In this sample, this clonotype turned up a few times. The rearrangement uses TRBV6-1 and TRBJ2-6; D may be TRBD1 (6 bases). CDR1 is MNHNS, CDR2 SASEGT, per germline. This CDR3 region has 17 residues. Trimming shortened V by 6 bases and J by 0 bases, and 15 bases separated the two germline ends. CDR3 coding DNA: TGTGCCAGCAGGGGGGCAGGGCCCCTCTCTGGGGCCAACGTCCTGACTTTC. Its translation is CASRGAGPLSGANVLTF.

This clonotype was seen a handful of times. The chain recombines TRBV2 with TRBJ1-6, with 9 bases matching TRBD1. CDR1 is SNHLY and CDR2 is FYNNEI in the germline V gene. This CDR3 region has 13 residues. Trimming cost V 7 bases and J 7 bases; bases outside gene matches: 2. For the CDR3, the DNA is TGTGCCAGCATAGGGACAGGGAATTCACCCCTCCACTTT. This gives the protein CASIGTGNSPLHF.

J is TRBJ1-2 and V is TRBV20-1; maybe TRBD1 (5 bases). V gave up 4 bases and J gave up 7 bases, with 13 bases separating them. The germline V gene has CDR1 DFQATT and CDR2 SNEGSKA (reference sequence). The CDR3 runs to 12 residues. DNA of the CDR3: TGCAGTGCTACCCTCCCGACAGCTGGCTACACCTTC. Its protein is CSATLPTAGYTF.

At least ten counts were recorded for this clonotype. This chain connects TRBV6-1 to TRBJ1-3, with TRBD1 matching 7 bases. This CDR3 is 13 amino acids long. CDR1 and CDR2 from the germline V gene are MNHNS and SASEGT. With 6 bases clipped from V and 3 bases from J, the junction kept 2 bases outside the gene matches. The CDR3 protein is CASRQGNGNTIYF. The CDR3 nucleotides read TGTGCCAGCAGACAGGGGAATGGAAACACCATATATTTT.

As to this clonotype: This may come from a read error, since a much larger clone is one base off. The chain combines TRBV20-1 with TRBJ2-7, with D maybe TRBD2 (5 bases). This CDR3 comprises 16 residues. CDR1 and CDR2 (germline): DFQATT, SNEGSKA (reference sequence). The CDR3 DNA reads TGCAGTGCTAGAGATCCTTGGACGGGGAGCTCCTACGACCAGTACTTC. Translated: CSARDPWTGSSYDQYF.

This clonotype was detected ten times or more. The V and J genes are TRBV20-1 and TRBJ2-7, with 7 bases matching TRBD1. V was pared by 6 bases and J by 3 bases, with 8 bases of the junction left unmatched. Germline CDR1 is DFQATT and CDR2 is SNEGSKA (reference sequence). CDR3 length: 13 amino acids. The DNA for the CDR3 is TGCAGTGCCCTGACAGGGAAATACTACGAGCAGTACTTC. This codes for CSALTGKYYEQYF.

This clonotype was counted many times. The gene calls are TRBV2 and TRBJ1-3; TRBD1 might be the D (6 bases). CDR3 length: 12 amino acids. Deletions cut 8 bases from V and 1 base from J, with 6 bases between. Germline lookup yields CDR1 SNHLY and CDR2 FYNNEI. CDR3 sequence reads: CASGQSGNTIYF. DNA for the CDR3: TGTGCCAGCGGACAGTCTGGAAACACCATATATTTT.

This clonotype was counted at least ten times. The chain carries TRBV12-3 or TRBV12-4 and TRBJ1-2; D perhaps matches TRBD1 (5 bases). CDR3 length equals 13 residues. Trimming took 6 bases from V and 5 from J, leaving 13 bases between them. The CDR3 nucleotides are TGTGCCAGCAGCTCCACAGGAATTTATGGCTACACCTTC. Translating it yields CASSSTGIYGYTF.

The genes are TRBV27 and TRBJ2-1; D may be TRBD2 (6 bases). Trimming cost V 3 bases and J 7 bases, with 22 bases left between them. This CDR3 has 17 amino acids. Germline loops: CDR1 MNHEY, CDR2 SMNVEV (reference sequence). The CDR3 coding sequence is TGTGCCAGCAGTTTGTATGGTTTTCCCCGGGAGACAAATGAGCAGTTCTTC. Encoded protein: CASSLYGFPRETNEQFF.